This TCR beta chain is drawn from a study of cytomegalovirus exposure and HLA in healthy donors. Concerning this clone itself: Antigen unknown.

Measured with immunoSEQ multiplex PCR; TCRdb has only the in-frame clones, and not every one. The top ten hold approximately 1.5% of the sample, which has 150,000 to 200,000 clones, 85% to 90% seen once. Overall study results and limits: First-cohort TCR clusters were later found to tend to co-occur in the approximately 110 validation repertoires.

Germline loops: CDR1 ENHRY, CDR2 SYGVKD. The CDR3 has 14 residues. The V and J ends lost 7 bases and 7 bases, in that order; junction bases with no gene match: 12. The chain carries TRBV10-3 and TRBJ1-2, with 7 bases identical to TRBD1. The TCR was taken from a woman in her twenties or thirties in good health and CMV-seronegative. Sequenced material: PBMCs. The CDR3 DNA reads TGTGCCATCACACCAGACAGGGCAGACTCTGGCTACACCTTC. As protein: CAITPDRADSGYTF.